The T cell receptor (beta chain) described here comes from a study of PD-1 blockade in mismatch repair-deficient tumors. Per germline, CDR1 SGDLS and CDR2 YYNGEE. This CDR3 is built from 15 residues. Losses at the gene ends were 4 bases for V and 6 bases for J; bases not matched to a gene: 13. Study observations and caveats: Tumor-resident clones, often undetectable pretreatment in blood, expanded then contracted after pembrolizumab.

This table comes from immunoSEQ multiplex PCR, and its TCRdb copy is limited to in-frame clones, with some not included. Of under 50,000 clones listed, approximately 83% are singletons. On this clone itself: What it binds is unknown.

Source: PBMCs, taken roughly nine months after starting pembrolizumab. This chain connects TRBV9 to TRBJ2-7; TRBD2 matches 7 bases. This TCR derives from an adult with mismatch repair-deficient cancer. This CDR3 is CASSPRDYGNTEQYF. Written as DNA, the CDR3 is TGTGCCAGCAGCCCAAGGGACTATGGGAACACCGAGCAGTACTTC.